A single sample is the source of the 13 T cell receptor beta chains below, sequenced in a study of T-cell reconstitution after alpha-beta-depleted transplantation in children. Unique molecular identifiers were used in preparing the TCRbeta library. TCRdb used MiXCR to reprocess the PCR reads, holding one entry per CDR3 protein. The sample yields about 610,000 distinct CDR3 sequences, more than 9% seen once. The sample here was PBMCs from the stem cell graft donor, taken from the stem cell graft. Source of these receptors: a human donor who donated a stem cell graft to a child with acute myeloid leukemia.

The gene calls are TRBV10-3 and TRBJ2-1; D may correspond to TRBD1 or TRBD2 (5 bases each). Deletions cut 11 bases from V and 0 bases from J, with 11 bases between. Germline V gives CDR1 ENHRY, CDR2 SYGVKD. The CDR3 has 13 amino acids. Here the CDR3 DNA reads TGTGCCGGGGGACGGGACTCCTACAATGAGCAGTTCTTC. Amino acids: CAGGRDSYNEQFF.

The chain couples TRBV5-6 to TRBJ2-7; a possible D gene is TRBD2 (5 bases). The CDR3 runs 13 residues. The germline V gene encodes CDR1 SGHDT and CDR2 YYEEEE. V lost 4 bases and J 0 bases, leaving 8 bases between the germline ends. CDR3 protein: CASSGRPSYEQYF. CDR3 in DNA: TGTGCCAGCAGCGGGAGACCCTCCTACGAGCAGTACTTC.

This clonotype was detected only a few times. The chain uses TRBV9 and TRBJ2-7; 7 nucleotides line up with TRBD2. Germline assignment: CDR1 SGDLS and CDR2 YYNGEE. Trimming took 3 bases from V and 5 from J; bases not matched to a gene: 8. This CDR3 spans 14 amino acids. The CDR3 here is CASSATSELNEQYF. The CDR3 region has the DNA TGTGCCAGCAGCGCTACTAGCGAGCTCAACGAGCAGTACTTC.

The chain couples TRBV20-1 to TRBJ2-1; TRBD2 might be the D (6 bases). V was cut by 5 bases and J by 0 bases, with 11 bases left in between. This CDR3 has 14 residues. CDR1 is DFQATT, CDR2 SNEGSKA, per germline (reference sequence). CDR3 in amino acids: CSAGDSSSYNEQFF. DNA for the CDR3: TGCAGTGCTGGGGACTCGAGCTCCTACAATGAGCAGTTCTTC.

This clonotype has ten or more counts. This chain uses TRBV20-1 with TRBJ2-1; 10 nucleotides line up with TRBD2. The CDR3 totals 17 residues. CDR1 and CDR2 from the germline V gene are DFQATT and SNEGSKA (reference sequence). Germline trimming cut 4 bases from V and 4 bases from J; bases unmatched to any gene: 13. CDR3 nucleotides: TGCAGTGCTAAGGGAGGACTAGCGGAAACAGATTACAATGAGCAGTTCTTC. Amino acids: CSAKGGLAETDYNEQFF.

V gene TRBV7-3 combines with J gene TRBJ2-1, with TRBD2 matching 9 bases. Germline V gene data show CDR1 as SGHTA and CDR2 as FQGTGA. J lost 3 bases, V lost 3 bases, and 6 bases had no gene match. This CDR3 region has 16 residues. CDR3 protein: CASSFSGSPDYNEQFF. The CDR3 DNA reads TGTGCCAGCAGCTTTAGCGGGAGCCCAGACTACAATGAGCAGTTCTTC. The full variable domain, its missing parts supplied by reference TRBV7-3 and TRBJ2-1, is GAGVSQTPSNKVTEKGKYVELRCDPISGHTALYWYRQSLGQGPEFLIYFQGTGAADDSGLPNDRFFAVRPEGSVSTLKIQRTERGDSAVYLCASSFSGSPDYNEQFFGPGTRLTVL.

The gene calls are TRBV24-1 and TRBJ2-5; a weak D match, TRBD2 (6 bases). The CDR3 consists of 16 residues. V was clipped by 4 bases and J by 1 base, with 15 bases between them. Germline lookup yields CDR1 KGHDR and CDR2 SFDVKD. CDR3 amino acids: CATSDHSGSFQETQYF. CDR3 nucleotide sequence: TGTGCCACCAGTGACCATTCCGGGAGCTTCCAAGAGACCCAGTACTTC.

The chain combines TRBV5-1 with TRBJ2-7; tentative D call: TRBD1 (5 bases). The V end lost 0 bases, the J end lost 3 bases, and 13 bases lay between the germline ends. Germline CDR1 and CDR2: SGHRS and YFSETQ. This CDR3 is built from 15 residues. For the CDR3, the DNA is TGCGCCAGCAGCTTGGGGGGCGCGCCCAACTACGAGCAGTACTTC. Protein: CASSLGGAPNYEQYF.

V usage is TRBV5-1 and J usage is TRBJ2-7, with D possibly being TRBD1 (5 bases). V was clipped by 5 bases and J by 0 bases, with 9 bases between them. The CDR3 length is 13 residues. The germline V gene encodes CDR1 SGHRS and CDR2 YFSETQ. The CDR3 reads CASRRGTSYEQYF. CDR3 nucleotide sequence: TGCGCCAGCAGAAGGGGCACCTCCTACGAGCAGTACTTC.

The CDR3 spells CALWEGRASYEQYF. CDR3 bases: TGTGCCCTTTGGGAGGGGCGAGCCTCCTACGAGCAGTACTTC. The chain employs TRBV27 and TRBJ2-7, with 7 bases identical to TRBD2. J lost 0 bases, V lost 11 bases, and 10 bases had no gene match. The CDR3 spans 14 residues. The germline V gene has CDR1 MNHEY and CDR2 SMNVEV (reference sequence).

This clonotype was seen a handful of times. Germline and junction disagree at one end, which may indicate a read error. Here the CDR3 DNA reads TGTGCCAGCAGGGGGCTGCACTCCTACGAGCAATACTTC. This gives the protein CASRGLHSYEQYF. V usage is TRBV25-1 and J usage is TRBJ2-7; tentatively, D is TRBD1 (5 bases). The CDR3 is 13 residues long. CDR1 is MGHDK and CDR2 is SYGVNS in the germline V gene.

CDR3 nucleotide sequence: TGCGCCAGCAGCTTCTCAAGGACAGGGGGCTCTGGGGCCAACGTCCTGACTTTC. Translated, it gives CASSFSRTGGSGANVLTF. The chain is built from TRBV5-1 and TRBJ2-6, with TRBD1 matching over 10 bases. The CDR3 totals 18 residues. Germline V gives CDR1 SGHRS, CDR2 YFSETQ. Trimming took 2 bases from V and 0 from J; bases not matched to a gene: 5.

This clonotype has a count of ten or more. The chain is built from TRBV5-1 and TRBJ1-1, with D maybe TRBD1 (5 bases). The CDR3 runs 16 residues. The germline V gene has CDR1 SGHRS and CDR2 YFSETQ. Trimming cost V 4 bases and J 0 bases, with 16 bases left between them. CDR3 protein: CASSLGLQLMNTEAFF. The DNA of the CDR3 is TGCGCCAGCAGCCTGGGACTGCAACTTATGAACACTGAAGCTTTCTTT.